The 12 T cell receptor beta chains listed next were all sequenced from one sample in a study of shared clonotypes between healthy human individuals. TCRdb keeps only in-frame clones here, not all; method: immunoSEQ multiplex PCR. Of around 510,000 clones in the sample, approximately 95% are singletons; the top ten hold about 0.067%. Sequenced material: naive CD4+ T cells sorted from blood. Subset reported: CD45RA+ positively selected. These receptors were taken from a woman aged 25 to 45 in good health.

The rearrangement uses TRBV30 and TRBJ2-2; possibly TRBD1 for D (5 bases). The CDR3 is 15 amino acids. Germline V lookup: CDR1 GTSNPN, CDR2 SVGIG (reference sequence). The ends were cut back, 1 base at V and 6 bases at J, with 15 bases in the middle. The DNA of the CDR3 is TGTGCCTGGAGTGGCCAGGGATATTCGTCCGGGGAGCTGTTTTTT. Its translation: CAWSGQGYSSGELFF.

The chain links TRBV19 to TRBJ2-1; the D is unclear. Germline V gives CDR1 LNHDA, CDR2 SQIVND (reference sequence). The CDR3 length is 12 residues. The ends were cut back, 4 bases at V and 10 bases at J, with 11 bases in the middle. The CDR3, as DNA: TGTGCCAGTAGTAAAGGGTTCCGAGAGCAGTTCTTC. It specifies CASSKGFREQFF.

The chain couples TRBV4-1 to TRBJ2-2, with D uncertain. Trimming took 2 bases from V and 6 from J, leaving 10 bases between them. The CDR3 is made up of 14 amino acids. Per germline, CDR1 MGHRA and CDR2 YSYEKL. Here the CDR3 reads CASSQPSKSGELFF. The CDR3 DNA follows: TGCGCCAGCAGCCAACCCTCAAAATCCGGGGAGCTGTTTTTT.

J is TRBJ2-7 and V is TRBV6-6; 7 bases line up with TRBD2. The germline V gene encodes CDR1 MNHNY and CDR2 SVGAGI (reference sequence). Trimming cost V 6 bases and J 3 bases; bases outside gene matches: 5. The CDR3 runs 13 residues. CDR3 in amino acids: CASSNGGIYEQYF. Written as DNA, the CDR3 is TGTGCCAGCAGCAACGGGGGGATCTACGAGCAGTACTTC.

V gene TRBV28 combines with J gene TRBJ1-1, with 7 bases fitting TRBD1. V was clipped by 4 bases and J by 1 base; unmatched bases: 6. The CDR3 totals 15 residues. Germline V gene lookup returns CDR1 MDHEN and CDR2 SYDVKM. The CDR3 region has the DNA TGTGCCAGCAGTTACCGGGACAGACGGAACACTGAAGCTTTCTTT. It encodes CASSYRDRRNTEAFF.

This clone was observed a single time. The chain carries TRBV28 and TRBJ1-3, with unresolved D. Per the germline V gene, CDR1 is MDHEN and CDR2 is SYDVKM. This CDR3 has 15 amino acids. Trimming left V 7 bases short and J 3 bases short, with 16 bases between. This chain's CDR3 is CASTQIPGVGNTIYF. The CDR3 coding sequence is TGTGCCAGCACACAAATTCCCGGGGTTGGAAACACCATATATTTT.

The V call is TRBV6-6, the J call TRBJ2-3; D ambiguous. V lost 10 bases and J 0 bases, leaving 20 bases between the germline ends. The CDR3 sequence is 16 residues long. Per germline, CDR1 MNHNY and CDR2 SVGAGI (reference sequence). For the CDR3, the DNA is TGTGCCACCCGACTTAAAAGCCCGTCTAGCACAGATACGCAGTATTTT. Amino acids: CATRLKSPSSTDTQYF.

The V call is TRBV7-9, the J call TRBJ2-5, with unresolved D. Trimming took off 4 bases at V and 2 bases at J, with 20 bases between the two ends. The germline V gene has CDR1 SEHNR and CDR2 FQNEAQ (reference sequence). This CDR3 has 17 residues. Here the CDR3 DNA reads TGTGCCAGCAGCTCAGAATTGTGGGCTAGTTCGCAAGAGACCCAGTACTTC. It yields the protein CASSSELWASSQETQYF.

V gene TRBV7-9 combines with J gene TRBJ1-2, with 8 nucleotides matching TRBD1. V lost 5 bases to trimming and J lost 5 bases; unmatched junction nucleotides: 10. From germline, CDR1 is SEHNR and CDR2 FQNEAQ (reference sequence). The CDR3 consists of 15 residues. The CDR3 reads CASSPRTGRGYGYTF. In nucleotides, the CDR3 is TGTGCCAGCAGCCCCCGGACAGGGCGGGGATATGGCTACACCTTC.

The rearrangement joins TRBV18 to TRBJ1-1; maybe TRBD1 (5 bases). The V end was cut by 2 bases, the J end by 2 bases, with 12 bases between. In germline, CDR1 is KGHSH, CDR2 LQKENI. The CDR3 is 15 amino acids. The CDR3 loop is CASSPDGAVNTEAFF. As DNA, the CDR3 is TGTGCCAGCTCACCAGATGGGGCAGTAAACACTGAAGCTTTCTTT.

CDR3 DNA: TGTGCCAGCAGTTCCGGACAGAAATACGAGCAGTACTTC. Amino acids: CASSSGQKYEQYF. The chain is built from TRBV27 and TRBJ2-7; D is perhaps TRBD1 (6 bases). V lost 4 bases, J lost 4 bases, and 11 bases lay in between. Germline-derived CDR1 and CDR2 are MNHEY and SMNVEV (reference sequence). This CDR3 has 13 amino acids.

The rearrangement links TRBV5-6 to TRBJ2-6; TRBD1 aligns across 7 bases. V dropped 4 bases and J dropped 2; count of bases not matched to a gene: 6. This CDR3 is built from 16 residues. The germline V gene has CDR1 SGHDT and CDR2 YYEEEE. CDR3: CASSGADRAGANVLTF. CDR3 nucleotides: TGTGCCAGCAGCGGGGCCGACAGGGCTGGGGCCAACGTCCTGACTTTC.